Sequencing of this T cell receptor (beta chain) was carried out in a study of blood T cell repertoires in COVID-19. Across the whole study: PBMCs, B-cell-depleted T cells, or T cells provided the cDNA or gDNA that made up the material.

Those who participated ranged in age from roughly 18 to 89 years and resided in around 22 US areas. Self-reported history from a screening survey and questionnaire set each donor's cohort. The germline V and J ends were trimmed by 4 bases and 4 bases, with 14 bases remaining between them. Germline CDR1 reads SGHRS; CDR2 reads YFSETQ. CDR3 length: 14 residues. In the original workflow: Using reference gene primer amplification, nucleated cell counts were estimated. The protocol was immunoSEQ multiplex PCR, while the TCRdb copy is restricted to in-frame clones and leaves out a portion. The DNA was the basis for D and trimming; V, J and clone size are from that table. The sample lists 200,000 to 300,000 clones; 80% to 90% were seen once.

The receptor comes from a woman aged 25 to 45 with acute COVID-19. The V call is TRBV5-1, the J call TRBJ1-2, with D possibly matching TRBD1 (6 bases). Specimen: PBMCs or T cells enriched from blood (not recorded which). This CDR3 is CASSIEQGSYGYTF. The DNA for the CDR3 is TGCGCCAGCAGCATTGAACAGGGTTCCTATGGCTACACCTTC. The full variable domain, in which reference TRBV5-1 and TRBJ1-2 provide the parts outside the CDR3, is KAGVTQTPRYLIKTRGQQVTLSCSPISGHRSVSWYQQTPGQGLQFLFEYFSETQRNKGNFPGRFSGRQFSNSRSEMNVSTLELGDSALYLCASSIEQGSYGYTFGSGTRLTVV.